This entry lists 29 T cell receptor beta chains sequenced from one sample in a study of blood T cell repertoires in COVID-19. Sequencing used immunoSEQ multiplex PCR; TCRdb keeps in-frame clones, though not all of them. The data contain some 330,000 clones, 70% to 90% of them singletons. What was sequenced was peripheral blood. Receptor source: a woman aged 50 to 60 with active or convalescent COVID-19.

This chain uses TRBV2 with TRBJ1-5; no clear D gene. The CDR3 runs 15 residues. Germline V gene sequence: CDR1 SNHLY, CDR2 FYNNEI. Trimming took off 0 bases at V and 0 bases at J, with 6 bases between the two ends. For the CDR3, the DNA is TGTGCCAGCAGTGAAGCTTCCGGTAGCAATCAGCCCCAGCATTTT. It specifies CASSEASGSNQPQHF.

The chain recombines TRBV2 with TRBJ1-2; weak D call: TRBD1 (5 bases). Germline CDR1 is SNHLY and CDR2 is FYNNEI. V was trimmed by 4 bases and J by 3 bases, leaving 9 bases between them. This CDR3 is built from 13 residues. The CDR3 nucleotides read TGTGCCAGCAGTGGGACATTGGACTATGGCTACACCTTC. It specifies CASSGTLDYGYTF.

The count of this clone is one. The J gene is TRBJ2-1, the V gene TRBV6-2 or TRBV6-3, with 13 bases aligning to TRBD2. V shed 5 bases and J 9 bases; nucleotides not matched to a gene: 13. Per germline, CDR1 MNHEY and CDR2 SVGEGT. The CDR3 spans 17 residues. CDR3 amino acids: CASSLNRLAGGGTEQFF. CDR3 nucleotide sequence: TGTGCCAGCAGTCTCAACCGACTAGCGGGAGGTGGGACTGAGCAGTTCTTC.

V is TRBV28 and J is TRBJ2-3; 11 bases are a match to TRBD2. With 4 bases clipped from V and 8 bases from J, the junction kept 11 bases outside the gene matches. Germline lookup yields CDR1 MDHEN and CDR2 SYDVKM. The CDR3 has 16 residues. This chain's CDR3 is CASSSTASGRSRTQYF. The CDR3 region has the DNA TGTGCCAGCAGTTCGACGGCTAGCGGGAGGAGTCGTACGCAGTATTTT.

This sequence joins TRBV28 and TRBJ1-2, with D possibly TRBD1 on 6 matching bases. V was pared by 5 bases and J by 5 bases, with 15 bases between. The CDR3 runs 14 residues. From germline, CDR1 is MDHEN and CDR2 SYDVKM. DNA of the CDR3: TGTGCCAGCAGTCCCTATTTCGGACAGTATGGCTACACCTTC. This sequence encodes CASSPYFGQYGYTF.

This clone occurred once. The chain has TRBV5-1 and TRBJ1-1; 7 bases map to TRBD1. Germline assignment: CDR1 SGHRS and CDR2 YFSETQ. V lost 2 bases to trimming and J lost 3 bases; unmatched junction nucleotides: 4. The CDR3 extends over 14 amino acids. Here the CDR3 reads CASSFGTDYTEAFF. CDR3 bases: TGCGCCAGCAGCTTTGGGACAGACTACACTGAAGCTTTCTTT.

DNA of the CDR3: TGTGCCAGCAGCAAACAGGGGGCAGGAGATACGCAGTATTTT. Translated, it gives CASSKQGAGDTQYF. The rearrangement links TRBV7-3 to TRBJ2-3, with TRBD1 identical over 9 bases. The trim removed 5 bases at V and 5 bases at J, leaving 5 bases unmatched. Germline values: CDR1 SGHTA, CDR2 FQGTGA. The CDR3 contains 14 residues.

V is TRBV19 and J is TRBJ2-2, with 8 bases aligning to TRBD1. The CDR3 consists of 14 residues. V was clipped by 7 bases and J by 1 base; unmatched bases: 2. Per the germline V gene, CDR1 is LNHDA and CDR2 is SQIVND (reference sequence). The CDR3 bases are TGTGCCAGTAAACAGGGGGTGAACACCGGGGAGCTGTTTTTT. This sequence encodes CASKQGVNTGELFF.

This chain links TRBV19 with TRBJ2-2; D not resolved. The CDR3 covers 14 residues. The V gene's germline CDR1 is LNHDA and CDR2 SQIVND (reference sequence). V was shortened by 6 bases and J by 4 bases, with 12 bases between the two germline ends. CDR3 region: CASSVTWSTGELFF. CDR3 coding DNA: TGTGCCAGTAGCGTTACATGGAGCACCGGGGAGCTGTTTTTT.

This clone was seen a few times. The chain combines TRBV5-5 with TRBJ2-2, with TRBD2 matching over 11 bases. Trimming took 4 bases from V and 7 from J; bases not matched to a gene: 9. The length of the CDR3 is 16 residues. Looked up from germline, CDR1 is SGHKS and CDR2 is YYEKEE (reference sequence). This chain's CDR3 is CASSGRLAGRVGELFF. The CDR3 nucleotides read TGTGCCAGCAGCGGAAGACTAGCGGGAAGGGTCGGGGAGCTGTTTTTT.

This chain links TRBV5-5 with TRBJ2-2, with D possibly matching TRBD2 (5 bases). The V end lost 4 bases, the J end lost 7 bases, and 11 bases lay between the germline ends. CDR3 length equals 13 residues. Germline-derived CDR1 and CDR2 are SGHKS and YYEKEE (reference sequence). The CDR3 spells CASSMDLLGELFF. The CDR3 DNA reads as TGTGCCAGCAGCATGGACTTACTCGGGGAGCTGTTTTTT. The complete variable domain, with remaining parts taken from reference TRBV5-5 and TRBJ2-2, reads DAGVTQSPTHLIKTRGQQVTLRCSPISGHKSVSWYQQVLGQGPQFIFQYYEKEERGRGNFPDRFSARQFPNYSSELNVNALLLGDSALYLCASSMDLLGELFFGEGSRLTVL.

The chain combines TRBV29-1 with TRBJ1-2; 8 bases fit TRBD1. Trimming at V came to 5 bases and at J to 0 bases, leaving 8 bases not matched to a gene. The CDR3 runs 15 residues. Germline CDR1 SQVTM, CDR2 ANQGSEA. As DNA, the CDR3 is TGCAGCGTTATGACAGGGGCGTATACTAACTATGGCTACACCTTC. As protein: CSVMTGAYTNYGYTF.

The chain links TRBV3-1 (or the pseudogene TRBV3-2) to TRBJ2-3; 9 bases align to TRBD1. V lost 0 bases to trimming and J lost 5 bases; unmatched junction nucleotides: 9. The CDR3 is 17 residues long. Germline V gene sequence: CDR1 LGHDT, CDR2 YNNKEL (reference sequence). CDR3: CASSQDLLPGQGDTQYF. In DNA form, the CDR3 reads TGTGCCAGCAGCCAAGACCTTCTTCCGGGACAGGGAGATACGCAGTATTTT.

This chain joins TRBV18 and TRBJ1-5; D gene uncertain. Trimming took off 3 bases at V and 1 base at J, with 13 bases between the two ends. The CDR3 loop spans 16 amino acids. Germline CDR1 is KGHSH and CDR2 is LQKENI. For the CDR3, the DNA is TGTGCCAGCTCACCTAATTCTGGCCCGAGCAATCAGCCCCAGCATTTT. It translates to CASSPNSGPSNQPQHF.

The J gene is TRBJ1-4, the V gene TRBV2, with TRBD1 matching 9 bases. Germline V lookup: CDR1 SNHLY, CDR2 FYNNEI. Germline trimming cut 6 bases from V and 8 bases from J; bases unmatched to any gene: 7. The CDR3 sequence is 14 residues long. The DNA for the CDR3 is TGTGCCAGCAGATCACAGGGGGCGGACGAAAAACTGTTTTTT. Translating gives CASRSQGADEKLFF. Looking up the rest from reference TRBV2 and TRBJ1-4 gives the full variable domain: EPEVTQTPSHQVTQMGQEVILRCVPISNHLYFYWYRQILGQKVEFLVSFYNNEISEKSEIFDDQFSVERPDGSNFTLKIRSTKLEDSAMYFCASRSQGADEKLFFGSGTQLSVL.

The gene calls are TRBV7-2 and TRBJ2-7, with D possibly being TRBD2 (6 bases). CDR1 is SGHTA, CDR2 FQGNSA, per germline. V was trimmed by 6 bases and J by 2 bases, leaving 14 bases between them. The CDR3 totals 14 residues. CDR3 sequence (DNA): TGTGCCAGCAGTCTCGGGGGACTCGCCTACGAGCAGTACTTC. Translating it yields CASSLGGLAYEQYF. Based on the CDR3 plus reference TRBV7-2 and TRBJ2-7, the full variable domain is GAGVSQSPSNKVTEKGKDVELRCDPISGHTALYWYRQSLGQGLEFLIYFQGNSAPDKSGLPSDRFSAERTGGSVSTLTIQRTQQEDSAVYLCASSLGGLAYEQYFGPGTRLTVT.

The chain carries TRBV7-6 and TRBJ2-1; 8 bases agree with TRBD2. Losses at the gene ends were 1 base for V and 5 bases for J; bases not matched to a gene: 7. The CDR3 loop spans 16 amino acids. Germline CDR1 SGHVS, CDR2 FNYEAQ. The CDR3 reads CASSLVAGGYNNEQFF. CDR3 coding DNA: TGTGCCAGCAGCTTAGTGGCGGGGGGCTATAACAATGAGCAGTTCTTC.

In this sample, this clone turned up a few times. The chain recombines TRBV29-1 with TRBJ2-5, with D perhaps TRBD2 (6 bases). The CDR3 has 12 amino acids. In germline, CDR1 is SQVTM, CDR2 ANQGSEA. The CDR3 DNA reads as TGCAGTCTTTTGGACGGAGGGGAGACCCAGTACTTC. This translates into CSLLDGGETQYF.

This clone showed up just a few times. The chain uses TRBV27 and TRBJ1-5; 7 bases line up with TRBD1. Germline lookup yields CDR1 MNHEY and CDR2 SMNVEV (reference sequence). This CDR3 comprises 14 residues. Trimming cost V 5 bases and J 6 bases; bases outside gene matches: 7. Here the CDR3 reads CASSPWDRSQPQHF. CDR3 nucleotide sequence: TGTGCCAGCAGTCCATGGGACAGAAGTCAGCCCCAGCATTTT.

The CDR3 sequence: CASGGTVVNEQFF. Written as DNA, the CDR3 is TGTGCCAGCGGGGGGACGGTCGTTAATGAGCAGTTCTTC. The gene calls are TRBV25-1 and TRBJ2-1; maybe TRBD2 (6 bases). Germline lookup yields CDR1 MGHDK and CDR2 SYGVNS. V was clipped by 8 bases and J by 7 bases, with 15 bases between them. The CDR3 consists of 13 residues. The full variable domain, in which reference TRBV25-1 and TRBJ2-1 provide the parts outside the CDR3, is EADIYQTPRYLVIGTGKKITLECSQTMGHDKMYWYQQDPGMELHLIHYSYGVNSTEKGDLSSESTVSRIRTEHFPLTLESARPSHTSQYLCASGGTVVNEQFFGPGTRLTVL.

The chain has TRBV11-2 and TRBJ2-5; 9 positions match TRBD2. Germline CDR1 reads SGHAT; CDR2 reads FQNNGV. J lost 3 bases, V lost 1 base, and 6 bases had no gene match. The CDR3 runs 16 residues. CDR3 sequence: CASSLVVRTSEETQYF. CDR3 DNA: TGTGCCAGCAGCTTAGTTGTACGGACTAGCGAAGAGACCCAGTACTTC.

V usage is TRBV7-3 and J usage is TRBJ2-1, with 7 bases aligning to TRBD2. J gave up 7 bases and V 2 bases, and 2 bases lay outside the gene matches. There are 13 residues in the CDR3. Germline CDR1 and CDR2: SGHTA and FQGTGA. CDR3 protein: CASSLQRDNEQFF. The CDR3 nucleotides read TGTGCCAGCAGCTTACAGCGGGATAATGAGCAGTTCTTC.

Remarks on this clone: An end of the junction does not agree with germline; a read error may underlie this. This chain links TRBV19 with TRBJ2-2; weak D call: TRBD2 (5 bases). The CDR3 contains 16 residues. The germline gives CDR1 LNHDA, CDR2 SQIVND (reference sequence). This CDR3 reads CASSILWAGNTGELFF. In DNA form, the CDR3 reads TGTGCCAGCAGTATCCTCTGGGCGGGGAACACCGGGGAGCTGTTTTTT.

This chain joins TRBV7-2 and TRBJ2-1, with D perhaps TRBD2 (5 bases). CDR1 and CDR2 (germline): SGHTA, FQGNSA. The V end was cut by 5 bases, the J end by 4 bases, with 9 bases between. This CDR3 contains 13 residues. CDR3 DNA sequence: TGTGCCAGCAGCGTATCGGGGTACAATGAGCAGTTCTTC. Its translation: CASSVSGYNEQFF.

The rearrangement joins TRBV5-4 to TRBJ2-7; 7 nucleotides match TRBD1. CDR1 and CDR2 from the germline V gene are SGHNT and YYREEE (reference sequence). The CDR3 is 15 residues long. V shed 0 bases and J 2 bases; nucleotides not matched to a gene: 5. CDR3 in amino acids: CASSLAGQGAYEQYF. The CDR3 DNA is TGTGCCAGCAGCTTGGCCGGGCAGGGGGCCTACGAGCAGTACTTC.

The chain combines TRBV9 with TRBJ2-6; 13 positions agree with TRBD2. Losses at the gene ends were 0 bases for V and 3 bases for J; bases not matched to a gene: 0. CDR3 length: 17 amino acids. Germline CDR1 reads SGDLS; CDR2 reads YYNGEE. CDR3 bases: TGTGCCAGCAGCGTAGGACTAGCGGGAGGTGGGGCCAACGTCCTGACTTTC. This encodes CASSVGLAGGGANVLTF.

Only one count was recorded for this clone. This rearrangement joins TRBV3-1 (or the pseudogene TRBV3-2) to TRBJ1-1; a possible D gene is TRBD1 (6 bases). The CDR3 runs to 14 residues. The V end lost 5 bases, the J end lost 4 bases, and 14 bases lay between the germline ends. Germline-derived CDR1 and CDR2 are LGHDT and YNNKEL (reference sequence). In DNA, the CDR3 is TGTGCCAGCAGCTACGCAGGGGTAATCACTGAAGCTTTCTTT. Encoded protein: CASSYAGVITEAFF.

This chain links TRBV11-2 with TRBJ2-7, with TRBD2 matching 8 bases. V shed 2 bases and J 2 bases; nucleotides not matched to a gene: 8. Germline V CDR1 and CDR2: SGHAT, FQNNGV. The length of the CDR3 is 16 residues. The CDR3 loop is CASSLSPGLGAYEQYF. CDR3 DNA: TGTGCCAGCAGCTTATCCCCGGGACTAGGGGCCTACGAGCAGTACTTC.

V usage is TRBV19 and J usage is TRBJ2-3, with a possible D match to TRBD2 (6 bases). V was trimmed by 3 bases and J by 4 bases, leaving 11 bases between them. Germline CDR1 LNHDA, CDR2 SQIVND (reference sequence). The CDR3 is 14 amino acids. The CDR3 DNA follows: TGTGCCAGTAGTATCCCGACTAGACCAGATACGCAGTATTTT. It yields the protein CASSIPTRPDTQYF.